This TCR beta chain was sequenced during a study of T cells in Graves' hyperthyroidism and ophthalmopathy. Study as a whole: Peripheral blood was secured at the point of initial diagnosis, before any treatment.

Turning to this clonotype: Its antigen remains unidentified.

Per germline, CDR1 MDHEN and CDR2 SYDVKM. The CDR3 spans 14 residues. V shed 4 bases and J shed 2 bases, with 12 bases lying between them. Aged 18 to 65, the patients had hyperthyroidism that was newly diagnosed and had lasted under 2 months. Amplified TCR beta CDR3 regions derived from RNA transcripts. Initially, a first-round RT-PCR of the TCR CDR3 employed the HTBI primer set. TCRdb reprocessed the multiplex PCR reads with MiXCR, giving one entry per CDR3 protein. The sample lists about 350,000 distinct CDR3 sequences; over 11% were seen once. Study-wide results and limits: Most clonotypes expanded in thyroid above 0.001 were likewise present in blood.

The source material was blood. This clonotype was obtained from a woman aged 25-40 years with Graves' hyperthyroidism. The chain couples TRBV28 to TRBJ2-7, with TRBD2 as a possible D gene (6 bases). The CDR3 loop reads CASSYGGAAYEQYF. DNA of the CDR3: TGTGCCAGCAGTTATGGCGGGGCGGCCTACGAGCAGTACTTC.